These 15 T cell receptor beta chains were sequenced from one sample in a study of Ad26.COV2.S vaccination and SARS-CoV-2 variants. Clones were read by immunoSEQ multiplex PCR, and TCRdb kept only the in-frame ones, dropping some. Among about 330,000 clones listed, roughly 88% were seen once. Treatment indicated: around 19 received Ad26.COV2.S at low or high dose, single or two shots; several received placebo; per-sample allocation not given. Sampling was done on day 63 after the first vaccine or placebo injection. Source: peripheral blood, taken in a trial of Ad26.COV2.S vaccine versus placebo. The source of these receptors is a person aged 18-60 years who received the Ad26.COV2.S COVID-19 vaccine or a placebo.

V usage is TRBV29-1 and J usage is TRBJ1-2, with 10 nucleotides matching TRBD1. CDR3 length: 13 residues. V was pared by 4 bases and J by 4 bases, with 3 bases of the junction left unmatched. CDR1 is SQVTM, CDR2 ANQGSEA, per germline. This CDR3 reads CSVGRDRGYGYTF. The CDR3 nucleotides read TGCAGCGTTGGGCGGGACAGGGGCTATGGCTACACCTTC.

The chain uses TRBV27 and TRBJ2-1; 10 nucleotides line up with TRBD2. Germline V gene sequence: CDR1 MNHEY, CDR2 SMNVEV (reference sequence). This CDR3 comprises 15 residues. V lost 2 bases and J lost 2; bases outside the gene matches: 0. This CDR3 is CASSLLAGAYNEQFF. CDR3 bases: TGTGCCAGCAGTTTACTAGCGGGGGCCTACAATGAGCAGTTCTTC.

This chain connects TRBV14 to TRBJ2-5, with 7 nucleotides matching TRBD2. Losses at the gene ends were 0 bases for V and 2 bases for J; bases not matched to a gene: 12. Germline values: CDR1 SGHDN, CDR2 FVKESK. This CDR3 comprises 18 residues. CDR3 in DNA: TGTGCCAGCAGCCAAGATCCCCGTAAAGAAGCGGGACAAGAGACCCAGTACTTC. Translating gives CASSQDPRKEAGQETQYF.

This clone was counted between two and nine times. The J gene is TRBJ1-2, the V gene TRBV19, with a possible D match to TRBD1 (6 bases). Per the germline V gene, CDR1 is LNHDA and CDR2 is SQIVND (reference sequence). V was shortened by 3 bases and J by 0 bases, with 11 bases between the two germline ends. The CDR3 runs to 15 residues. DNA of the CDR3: TGTGCCAGTAGTATTGAGGGGACACCTAACTATGGCTACACCTTC. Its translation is CASSIEGTPNYGYTF.

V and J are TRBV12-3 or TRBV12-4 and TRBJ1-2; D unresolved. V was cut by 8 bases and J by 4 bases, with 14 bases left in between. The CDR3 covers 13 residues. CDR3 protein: CASSDDGIYGYTF. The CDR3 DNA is TGTGCCAGCTCCGATGACGGAATCTATGGCTACACCTTC.

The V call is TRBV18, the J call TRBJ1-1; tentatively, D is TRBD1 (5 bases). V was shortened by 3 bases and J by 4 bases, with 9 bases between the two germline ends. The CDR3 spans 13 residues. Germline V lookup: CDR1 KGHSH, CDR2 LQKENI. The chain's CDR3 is CASSPRDGTEAFF. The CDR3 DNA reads TGTGCCAGCTCACCCAGGGATGGCACTGAAGCTTTCTTT. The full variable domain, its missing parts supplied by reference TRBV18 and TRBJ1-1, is NAGVMQNPRHLVRRRGQEARLRCSPMKGHSHVYWYRQLPEEGLKFMVYLQKENIIDESGMPKERFSAEFPKEGPSILRIQQVVRGDSAAYFCASSPRDGTEAFFGQGTRLTVV.

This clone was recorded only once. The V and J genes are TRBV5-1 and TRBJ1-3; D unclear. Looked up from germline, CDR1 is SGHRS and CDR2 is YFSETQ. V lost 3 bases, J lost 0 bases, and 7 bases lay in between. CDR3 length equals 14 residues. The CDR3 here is CASSSSLSGNTIYF. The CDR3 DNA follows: TGCGCCAGCAGCTCAAGCCTCTCTGGAAACACCATATATTTT.

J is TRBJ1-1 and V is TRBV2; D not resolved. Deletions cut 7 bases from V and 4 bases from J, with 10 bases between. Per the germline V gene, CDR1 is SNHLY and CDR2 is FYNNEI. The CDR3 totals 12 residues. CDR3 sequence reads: CASMNLLTEAFF. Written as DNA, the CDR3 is TGTGCCAGCATGAATCTACTCACTGAAGCTTTCTTT.

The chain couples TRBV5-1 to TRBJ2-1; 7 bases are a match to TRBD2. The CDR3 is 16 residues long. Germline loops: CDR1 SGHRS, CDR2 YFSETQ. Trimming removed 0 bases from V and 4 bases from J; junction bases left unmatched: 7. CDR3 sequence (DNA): TGCGCCAGCAGCTTGGCGCTTCTAGCGGCTTACAATGAGCAGTTCTTC. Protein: CASSLALLAAYNEQFF.

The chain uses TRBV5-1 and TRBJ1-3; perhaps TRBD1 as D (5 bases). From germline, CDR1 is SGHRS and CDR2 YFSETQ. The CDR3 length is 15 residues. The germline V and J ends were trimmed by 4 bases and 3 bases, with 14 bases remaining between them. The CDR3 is CASSMDTRVGNTIYF. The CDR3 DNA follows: TGCGCCAGCAGCATGGACACGAGGGTTGGAAACACCATATATTTT.

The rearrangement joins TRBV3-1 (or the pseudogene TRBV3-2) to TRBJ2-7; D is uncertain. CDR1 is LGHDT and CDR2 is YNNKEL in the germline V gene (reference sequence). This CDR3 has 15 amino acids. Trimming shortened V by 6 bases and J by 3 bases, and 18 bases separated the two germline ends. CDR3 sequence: CASSSGSTKHYEQYF. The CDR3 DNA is TGTGCCAGCAGTTCTGGGTCCACTAAACACTACGAGCAGTACTTC.

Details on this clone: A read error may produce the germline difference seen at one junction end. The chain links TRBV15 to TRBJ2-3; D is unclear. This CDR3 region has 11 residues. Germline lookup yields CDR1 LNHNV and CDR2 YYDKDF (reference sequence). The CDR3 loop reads CATSTTHTQYF. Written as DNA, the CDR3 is TGTGCCACCAGCACCACACATACGCAGTATTTT.

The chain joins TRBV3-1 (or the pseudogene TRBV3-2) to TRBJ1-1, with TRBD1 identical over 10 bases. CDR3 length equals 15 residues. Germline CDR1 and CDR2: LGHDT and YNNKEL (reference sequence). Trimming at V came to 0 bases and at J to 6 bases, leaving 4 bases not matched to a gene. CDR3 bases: TGTGCCAGCAGCCAAGATGGGACAGGGGTTTCTGAAGCTTTCTTT. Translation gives CASSQDGTGVSEAFF.

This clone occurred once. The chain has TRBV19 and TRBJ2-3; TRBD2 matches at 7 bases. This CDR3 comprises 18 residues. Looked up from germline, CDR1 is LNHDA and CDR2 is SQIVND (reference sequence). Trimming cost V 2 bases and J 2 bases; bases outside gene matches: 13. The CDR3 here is CASSIPSQGSGDTDTQYF. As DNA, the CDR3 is TGTGCCAGTAGTATACCTTCCCAGGGAAGCGGGGACACAGATACGCAGTATTTT.

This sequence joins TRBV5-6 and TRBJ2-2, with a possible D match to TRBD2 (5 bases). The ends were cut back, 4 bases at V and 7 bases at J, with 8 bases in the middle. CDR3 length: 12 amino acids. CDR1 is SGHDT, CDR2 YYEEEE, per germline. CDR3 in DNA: TGTGCCAGCAGCCCGGGGTACGGGGAGCTGTTTTTT. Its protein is CASSPGYGELFF.